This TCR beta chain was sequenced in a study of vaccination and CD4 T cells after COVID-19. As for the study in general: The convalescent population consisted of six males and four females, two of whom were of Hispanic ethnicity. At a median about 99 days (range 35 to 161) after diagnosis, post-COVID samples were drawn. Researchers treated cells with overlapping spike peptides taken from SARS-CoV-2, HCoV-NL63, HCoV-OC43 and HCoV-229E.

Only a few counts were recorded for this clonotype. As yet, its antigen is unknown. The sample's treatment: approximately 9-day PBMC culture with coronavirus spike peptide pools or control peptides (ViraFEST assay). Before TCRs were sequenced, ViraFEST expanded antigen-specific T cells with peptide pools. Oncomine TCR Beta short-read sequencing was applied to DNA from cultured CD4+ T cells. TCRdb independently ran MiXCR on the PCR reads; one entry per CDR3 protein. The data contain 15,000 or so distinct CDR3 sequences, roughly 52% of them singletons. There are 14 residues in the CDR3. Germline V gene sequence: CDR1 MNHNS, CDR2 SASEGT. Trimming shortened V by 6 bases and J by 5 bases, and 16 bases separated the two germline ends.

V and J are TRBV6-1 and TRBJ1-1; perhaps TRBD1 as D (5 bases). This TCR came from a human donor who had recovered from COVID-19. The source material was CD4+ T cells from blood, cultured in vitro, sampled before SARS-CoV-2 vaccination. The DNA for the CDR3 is TGTGCCAGCAGCGGACAAGGTTTAGGGACTGAAGCTTTCTTT. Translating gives CASSGQGLGTEAFF.